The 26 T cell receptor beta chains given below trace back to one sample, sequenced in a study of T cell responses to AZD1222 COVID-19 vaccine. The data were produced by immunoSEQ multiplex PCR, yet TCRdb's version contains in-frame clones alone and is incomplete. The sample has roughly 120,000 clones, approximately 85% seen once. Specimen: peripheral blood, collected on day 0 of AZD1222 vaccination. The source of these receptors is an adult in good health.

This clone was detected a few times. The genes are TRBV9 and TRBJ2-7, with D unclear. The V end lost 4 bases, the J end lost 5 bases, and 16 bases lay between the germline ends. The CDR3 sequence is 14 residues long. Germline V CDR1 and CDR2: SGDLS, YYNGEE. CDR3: CASSRLAVPDEQYF. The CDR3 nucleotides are TGTGCCAGCAGCAGGTTAGCAGTCCCCGACGAGCAGTACTTC. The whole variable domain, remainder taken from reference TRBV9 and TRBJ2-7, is DSGVTQTPKHLITATGQRVTLRCSPRSGDLSVYWYQQSLDQGLQFLIQYYNGEERAKGNILERFSAQQFPDLHSELNLSSLELGDSALYFCASSRLAVPDEQYFGPGTRLTVT.

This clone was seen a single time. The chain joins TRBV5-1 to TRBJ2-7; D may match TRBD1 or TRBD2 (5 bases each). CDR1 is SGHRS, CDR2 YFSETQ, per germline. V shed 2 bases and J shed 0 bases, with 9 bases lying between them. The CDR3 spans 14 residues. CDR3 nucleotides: TGCGCCAGCAGCTTATCGGGGCTCTCCTACGAGCAGTACTTC. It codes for CASSLSGLSYEQYF.

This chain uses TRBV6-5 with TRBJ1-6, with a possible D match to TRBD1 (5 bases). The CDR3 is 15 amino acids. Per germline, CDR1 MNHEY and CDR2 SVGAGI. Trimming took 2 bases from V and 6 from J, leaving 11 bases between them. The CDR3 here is CASSYHRDPNSPLHF. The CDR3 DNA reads TGTGCCAGCAGTTACCACCGGGACCCTAATTCACCCCTCCACTTT.

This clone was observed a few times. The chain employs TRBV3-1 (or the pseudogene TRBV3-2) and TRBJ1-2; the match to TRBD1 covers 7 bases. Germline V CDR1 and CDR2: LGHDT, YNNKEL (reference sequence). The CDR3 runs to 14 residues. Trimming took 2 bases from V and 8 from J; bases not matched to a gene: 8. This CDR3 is CASSQPRTGGGYTF. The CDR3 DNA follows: TGTGCCAGCAGCCAACCCCGGACAGGCGGAGGCTACACCTTC.

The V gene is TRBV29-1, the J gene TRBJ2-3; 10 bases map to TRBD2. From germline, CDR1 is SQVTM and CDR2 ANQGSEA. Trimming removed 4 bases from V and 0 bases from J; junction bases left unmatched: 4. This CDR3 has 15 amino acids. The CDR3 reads CSVAGTSESTDTQYF. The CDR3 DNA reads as TGCAGCGTTGCCGGGACTAGCGAAAGCACAGATACGCAGTATTTT.

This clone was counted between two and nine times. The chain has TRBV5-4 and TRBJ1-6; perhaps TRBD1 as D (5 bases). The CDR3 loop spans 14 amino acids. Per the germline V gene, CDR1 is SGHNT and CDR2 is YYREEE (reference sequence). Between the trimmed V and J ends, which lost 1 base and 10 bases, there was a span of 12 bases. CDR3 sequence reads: CASSLRAGSSPLHF. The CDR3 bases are TGTGCCAGCAGCTTGAGGGCAGGGTCCTCACCCCTCCACTTT.

The CDR3 coding sequence is TGTGCCAGTAGTATAGCCCCGGGGACAAATTCACCCCTCCACTTT. Translated: CASSIAPGTNSPLHF. This chain uses TRBV19 with TRBJ1-6; perhaps TRBD1 as D (6 bases). The V end was cut by 1 base, the J end by 7 bases, with 11 bases between. Per the germline V gene, CDR1 is LNHDA and CDR2 is SQIVND (reference sequence). The CDR3 length is 15 residues.

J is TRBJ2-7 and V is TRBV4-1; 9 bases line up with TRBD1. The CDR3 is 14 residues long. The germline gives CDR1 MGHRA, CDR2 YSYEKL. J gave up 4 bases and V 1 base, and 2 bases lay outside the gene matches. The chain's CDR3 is CASSQAGQGYEQYF. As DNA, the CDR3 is TGCGCCAGCAGCCAAGCCGGACAGGGGTACGAGCAGTACTTC.

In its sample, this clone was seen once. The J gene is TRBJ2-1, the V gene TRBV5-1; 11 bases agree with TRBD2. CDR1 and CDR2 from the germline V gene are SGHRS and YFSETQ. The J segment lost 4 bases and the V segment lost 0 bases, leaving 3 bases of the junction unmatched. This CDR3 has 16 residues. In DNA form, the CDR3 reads TGCGCCAGCAGCTTGGTGGGACTAGCGGAGTACAATGAGCAGTTCTTC. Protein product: CASSLVGLAEYNEQFF. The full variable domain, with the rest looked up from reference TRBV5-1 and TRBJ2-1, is KAGVTQTPRYLIKTRGQQVTLSCSPISGHRSVSWYQQTPGQGLQFLFEYFSETQRNKGNFPGRFSGRQFSNSRSEMNVSTLELGDSALYLCASSLVGLAEYNEQFFGPGTRLTVL.

CDR3 sequence: CASRVGRPFSHGYTF. The CDR3 nucleotides are TGTGCCAGCAGGGTGGGCCGCCCGTTCAGCCATGGCTACACCTTC. This chain joins TRBV6-4 and TRBJ1-2; D gene ambiguous. V was trimmed by 6 bases and J by 6 bases, leaving 20 bases between them. The V gene's germline CDR1 is MRHNA and CDR2 SNTAGT. The CDR3 runs 15 residues.

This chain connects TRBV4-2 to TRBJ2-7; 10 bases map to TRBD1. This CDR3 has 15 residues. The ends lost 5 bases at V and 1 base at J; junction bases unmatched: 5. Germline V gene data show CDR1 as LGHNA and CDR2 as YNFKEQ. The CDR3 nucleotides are TGTGCCAGCAGCTGGCTGGGACAGGGGTCCTACGAGCAGTACTTC. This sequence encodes CASSWLGQGSYEQYF.

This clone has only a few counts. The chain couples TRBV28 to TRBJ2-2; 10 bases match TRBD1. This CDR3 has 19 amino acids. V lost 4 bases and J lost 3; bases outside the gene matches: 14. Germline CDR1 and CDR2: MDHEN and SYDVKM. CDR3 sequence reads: CASSYIYLWDRGHTGELFF. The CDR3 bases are TGTGCCAGCAGTTATATATATCTATGGGACAGGGGCCACACCGGGGAGCTGTTTTTT.

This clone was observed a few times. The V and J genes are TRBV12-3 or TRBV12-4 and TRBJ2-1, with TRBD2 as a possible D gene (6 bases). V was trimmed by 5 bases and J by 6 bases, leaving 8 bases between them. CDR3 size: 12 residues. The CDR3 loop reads CASSTSSNEQFF. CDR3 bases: TGTGCCAGCAGTACTAGCTCCAATGAGCAGTTCTTC.

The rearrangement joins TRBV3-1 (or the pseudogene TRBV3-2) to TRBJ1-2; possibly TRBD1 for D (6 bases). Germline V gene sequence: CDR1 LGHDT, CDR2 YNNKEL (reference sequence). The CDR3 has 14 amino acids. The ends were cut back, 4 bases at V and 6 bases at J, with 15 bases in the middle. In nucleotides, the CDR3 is TGTGCCAGCAGCCTCGGACAGCCCTACGATGGCTACACCTTC. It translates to CASSLGQPYDGYTF.

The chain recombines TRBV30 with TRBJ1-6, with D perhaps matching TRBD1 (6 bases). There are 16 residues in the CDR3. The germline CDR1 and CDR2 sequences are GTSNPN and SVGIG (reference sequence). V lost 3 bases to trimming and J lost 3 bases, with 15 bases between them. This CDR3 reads CAWRPNREYYNSPLHF. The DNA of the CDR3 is TGTGCCTGGAGGCCTAACAGGGAATACTATAATTCACCCCTCCACTTT.

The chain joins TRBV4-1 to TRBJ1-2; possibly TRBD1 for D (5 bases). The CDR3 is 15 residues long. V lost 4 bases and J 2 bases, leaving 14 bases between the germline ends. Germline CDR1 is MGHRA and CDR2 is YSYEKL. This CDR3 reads CASSPGPRANYGYTF. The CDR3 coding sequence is TGCGCCAGCAGCCCAGGGCCCCGAGCAAACTATGGCTACACCTTC.

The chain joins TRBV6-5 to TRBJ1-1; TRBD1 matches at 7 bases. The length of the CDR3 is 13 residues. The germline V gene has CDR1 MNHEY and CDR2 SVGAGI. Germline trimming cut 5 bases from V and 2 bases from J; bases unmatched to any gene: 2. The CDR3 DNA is TGTGCCAGCAGTCCAGGGGGAAACACTGAAGCTTTCTTT. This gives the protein CASSPGGNTEAFF.

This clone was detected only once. CDR3 sequence reads: CASSVETGGTEAFF. Here the CDR3 DNA reads TGCGCCAGCAGCGTCGAAACAGGGGGGACTGAAGCTTTCTTT. The V gene is TRBV5-1, the J gene TRBJ1-1; TRBD1 matches at 8 bases. CDR3 length equals 14 residues. With V trimmed by 4 bases and J by 5 bases, 7 bases remained unmatched. The germline V gene has CDR1 SGHRS and CDR2 YFSETQ.

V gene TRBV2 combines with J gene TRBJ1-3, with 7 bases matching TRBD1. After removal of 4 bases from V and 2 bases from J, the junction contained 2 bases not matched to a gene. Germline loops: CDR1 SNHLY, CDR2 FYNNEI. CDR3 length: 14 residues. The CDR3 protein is CASSGGGTGNTIYF. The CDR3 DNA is TGTGCCAGCAGTGGAGGGGGCACTGGAAACACCATATATTTT.

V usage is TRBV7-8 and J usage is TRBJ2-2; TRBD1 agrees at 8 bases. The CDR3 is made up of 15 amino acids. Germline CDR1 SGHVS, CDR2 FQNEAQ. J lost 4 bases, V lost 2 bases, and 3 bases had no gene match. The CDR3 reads CASSLRQGPTGELFF. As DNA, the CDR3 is TGTGCCAGCAGCTTAAGACAGGGGCCCACCGGGGAGCTGTTTTTT.

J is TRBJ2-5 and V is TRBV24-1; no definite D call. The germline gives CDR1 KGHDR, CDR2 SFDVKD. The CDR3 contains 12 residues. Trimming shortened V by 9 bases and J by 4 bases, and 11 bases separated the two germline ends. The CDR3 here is CATGTQGETQYF. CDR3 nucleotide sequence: TGTGCCACCGGAACCCAAGGAGAGACCCAGTACTTC.

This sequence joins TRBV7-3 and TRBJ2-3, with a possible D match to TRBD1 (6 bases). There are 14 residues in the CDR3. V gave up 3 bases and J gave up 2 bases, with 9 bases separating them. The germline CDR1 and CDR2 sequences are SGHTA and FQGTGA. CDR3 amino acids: CASSFGGPTDTQYF. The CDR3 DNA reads TGTGCCAGCAGCTTTGGGGGCCCCACAGATACGCAGTATTTT.

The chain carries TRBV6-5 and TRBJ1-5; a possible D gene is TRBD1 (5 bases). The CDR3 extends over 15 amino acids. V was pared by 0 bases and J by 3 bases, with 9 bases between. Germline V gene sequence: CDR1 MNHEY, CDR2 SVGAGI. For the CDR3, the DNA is TGTGCCAGCAGTTACTCTGGGGGTAACAATCAGCCCCAGCATTTT. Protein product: CASSYSGGNNQPQHF.

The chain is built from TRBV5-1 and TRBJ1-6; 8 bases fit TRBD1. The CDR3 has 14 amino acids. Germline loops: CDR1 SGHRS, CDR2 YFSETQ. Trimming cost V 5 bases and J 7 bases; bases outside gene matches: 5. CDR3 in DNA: TGCGCCAGCAGAATGGGACAGGCGAATTCACCCCTCCACTTT. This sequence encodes CASRMGQANSPLHF.

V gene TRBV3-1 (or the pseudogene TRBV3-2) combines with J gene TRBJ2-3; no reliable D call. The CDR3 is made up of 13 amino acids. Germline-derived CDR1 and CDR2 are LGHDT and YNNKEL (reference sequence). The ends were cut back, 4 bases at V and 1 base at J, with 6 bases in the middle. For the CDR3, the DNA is TGTGCCAGCAGCCCAACCGGCACAGATACGCAGTATTTT. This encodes CASSPTGTDTQYF.

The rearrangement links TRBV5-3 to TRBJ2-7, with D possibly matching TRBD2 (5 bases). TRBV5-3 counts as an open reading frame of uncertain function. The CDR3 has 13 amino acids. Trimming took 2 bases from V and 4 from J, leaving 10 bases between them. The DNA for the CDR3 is TGTGCCAGAAGCTTACCGGGGATTTACGAGCAGTACTTC. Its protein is CARSLPGIYEQYF.